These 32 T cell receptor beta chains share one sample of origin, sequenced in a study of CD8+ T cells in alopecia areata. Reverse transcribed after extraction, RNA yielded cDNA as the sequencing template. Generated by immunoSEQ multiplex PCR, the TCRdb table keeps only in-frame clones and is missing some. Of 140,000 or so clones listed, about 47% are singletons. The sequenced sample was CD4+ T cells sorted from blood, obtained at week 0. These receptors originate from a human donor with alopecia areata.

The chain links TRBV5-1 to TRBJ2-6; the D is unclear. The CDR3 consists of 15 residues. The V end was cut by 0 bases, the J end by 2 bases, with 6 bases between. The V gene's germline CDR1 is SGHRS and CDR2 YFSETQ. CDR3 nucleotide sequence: TGCGCCAGCAGCTTGGAATTAGCTGGGGCCAACGTCCTGACTTTC. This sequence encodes CASSLELAGANVLTF.

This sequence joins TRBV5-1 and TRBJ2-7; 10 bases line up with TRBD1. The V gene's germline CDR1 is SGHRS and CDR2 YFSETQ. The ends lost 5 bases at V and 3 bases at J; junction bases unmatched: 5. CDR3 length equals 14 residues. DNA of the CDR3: TGCGCCAGCAGGTTAGGACAGGGGGTCTACGAGCAGTACTTC. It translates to CASRLGQGVYEQYF.

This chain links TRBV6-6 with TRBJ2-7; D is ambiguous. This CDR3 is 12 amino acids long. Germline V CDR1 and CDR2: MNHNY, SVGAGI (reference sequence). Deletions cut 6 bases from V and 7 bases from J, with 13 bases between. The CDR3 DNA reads TGTGCCAGCAGCAGTAGTGCCGTGGAGCAGTACTTC. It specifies CASSSSAVEQYF.

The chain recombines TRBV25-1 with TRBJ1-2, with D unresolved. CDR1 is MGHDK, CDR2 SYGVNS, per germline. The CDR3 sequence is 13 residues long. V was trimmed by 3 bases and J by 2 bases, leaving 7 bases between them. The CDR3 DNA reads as TGTGCCAGCAGTGACGGAGGGAACTATGGCTACACCTTC. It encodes CASSDGGNYGYTF.

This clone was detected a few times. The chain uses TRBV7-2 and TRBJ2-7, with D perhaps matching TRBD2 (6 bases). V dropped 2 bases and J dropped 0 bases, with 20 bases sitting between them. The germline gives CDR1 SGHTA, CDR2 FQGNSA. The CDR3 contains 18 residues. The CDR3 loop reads CASSLTRRREASSYEQYF. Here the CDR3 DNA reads TGTGCCAGCAGCTTAACGCGACGGCGGGAAGCTAGCTCCTACGAGCAGTACTTC.

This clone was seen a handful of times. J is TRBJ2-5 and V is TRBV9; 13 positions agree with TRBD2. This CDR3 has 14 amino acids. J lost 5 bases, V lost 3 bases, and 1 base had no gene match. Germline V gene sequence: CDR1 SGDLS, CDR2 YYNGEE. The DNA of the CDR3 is TGTGCCAGCAGCGGGACTAGCGGGAGTGAGACCCAGTACTTC. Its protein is CASSGTSGSETQYF.

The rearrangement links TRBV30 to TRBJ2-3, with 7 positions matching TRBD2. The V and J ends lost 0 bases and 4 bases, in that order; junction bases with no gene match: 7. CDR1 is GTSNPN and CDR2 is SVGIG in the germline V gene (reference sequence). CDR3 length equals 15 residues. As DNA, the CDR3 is TGTGCCTGGAGTGTACGCAGCGGGATCGCAGATACGCAGTATTTT. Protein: CAWSVRSGIADTQYF.

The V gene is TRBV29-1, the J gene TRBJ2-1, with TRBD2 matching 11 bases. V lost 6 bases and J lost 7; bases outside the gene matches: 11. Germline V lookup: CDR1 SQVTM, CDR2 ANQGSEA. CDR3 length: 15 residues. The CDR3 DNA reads TGCAGCGTGAGAACTGGGACTAGCGGAGGGAATGAGCAGTTCTTC. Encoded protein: CSVRTGTSGGNEQFF.

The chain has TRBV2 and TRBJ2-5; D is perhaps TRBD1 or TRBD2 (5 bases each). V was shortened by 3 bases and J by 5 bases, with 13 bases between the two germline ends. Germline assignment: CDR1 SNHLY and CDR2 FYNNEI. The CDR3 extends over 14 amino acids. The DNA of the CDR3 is TGTGCCAGCAGTGAGAACTCTTGGGGGGAGACCCAGTACTTC. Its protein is CASSENSWGETQYF.

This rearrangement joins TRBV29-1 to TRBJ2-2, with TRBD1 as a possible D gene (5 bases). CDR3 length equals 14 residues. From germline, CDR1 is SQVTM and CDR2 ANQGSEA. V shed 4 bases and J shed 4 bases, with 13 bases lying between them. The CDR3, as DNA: TGCAGCGTTGCCACGACAGTCGGCACCGGGGAGCTGTTTTTT. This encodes CSVATTVGTGELFF.

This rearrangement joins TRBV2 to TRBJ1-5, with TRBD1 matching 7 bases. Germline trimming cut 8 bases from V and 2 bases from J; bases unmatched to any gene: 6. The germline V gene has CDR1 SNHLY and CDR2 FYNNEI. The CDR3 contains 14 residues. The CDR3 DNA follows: TGTGCCAGCGGAGGGAGGGGGCGCAATCAGCCCCAGCATTTT. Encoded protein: CASGGRGRNQPQHF.

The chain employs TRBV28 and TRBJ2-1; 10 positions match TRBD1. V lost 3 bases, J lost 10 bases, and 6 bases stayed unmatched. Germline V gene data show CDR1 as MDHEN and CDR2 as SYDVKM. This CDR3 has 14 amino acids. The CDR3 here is CASSFRGQGREQFF. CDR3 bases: TGTGCCAGCAGTTTTAGGGGACAGGGGCGGGAGCAGTTCTTC.

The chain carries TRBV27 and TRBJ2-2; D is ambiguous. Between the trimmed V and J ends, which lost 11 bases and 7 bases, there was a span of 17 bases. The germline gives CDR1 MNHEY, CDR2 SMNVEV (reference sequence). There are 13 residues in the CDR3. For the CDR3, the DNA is TGTGCCGTTTCTCATCACCCGTACGGGGAGCTGTTTTTT. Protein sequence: CAVSHHPYGELFF.

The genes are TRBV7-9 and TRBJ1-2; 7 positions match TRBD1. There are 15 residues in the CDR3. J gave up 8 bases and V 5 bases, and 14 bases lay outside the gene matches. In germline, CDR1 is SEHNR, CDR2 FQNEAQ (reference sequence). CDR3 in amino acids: CASSLGTAPPRGYTF. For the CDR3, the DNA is TGTGCCAGCAGCCTGGGGACAGCGCCCCCGAGGGGCTACACCTTC.

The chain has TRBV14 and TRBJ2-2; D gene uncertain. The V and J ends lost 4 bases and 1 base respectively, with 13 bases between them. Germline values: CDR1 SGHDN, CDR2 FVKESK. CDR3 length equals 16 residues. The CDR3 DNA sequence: TGTGCCAGCAGCCGTATCGGGCTGGTGAACACCGGGGAGCTGTTTTTT. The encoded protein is CASSRIGLVNTGELFF.

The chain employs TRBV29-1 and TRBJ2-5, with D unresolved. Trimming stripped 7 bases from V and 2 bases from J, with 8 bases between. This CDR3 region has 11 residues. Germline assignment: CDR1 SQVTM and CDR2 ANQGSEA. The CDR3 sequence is CSARPQETQYF. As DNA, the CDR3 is TGCAGCGCCCGCCCTCAAGAGACCCAGTACTTC. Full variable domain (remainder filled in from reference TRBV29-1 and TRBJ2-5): SAVISQKPSRDICQRGTSLTIQCQVDSQVTMMFWYRQQPGQSLTLIATANQGSEATYESGFVIDKFPISRPNLTFSTLTVSNMSPEDSSIYLCSARPQETQYFGPGTRLLVL.

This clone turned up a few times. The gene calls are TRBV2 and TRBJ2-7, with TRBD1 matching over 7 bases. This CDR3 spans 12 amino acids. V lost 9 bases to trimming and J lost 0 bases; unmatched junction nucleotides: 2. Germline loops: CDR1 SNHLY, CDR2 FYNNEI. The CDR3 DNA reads TGTGCCAGTGGGGACAGCTCCTACGAGCAGTACTTC. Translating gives CASGDSSYEQYF.

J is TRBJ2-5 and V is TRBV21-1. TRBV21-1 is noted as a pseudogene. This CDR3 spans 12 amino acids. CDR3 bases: TGTGCCAGCAGCAAAATGGGAGAGACCCAGTACTTC. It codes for CASSKMGETQYF.

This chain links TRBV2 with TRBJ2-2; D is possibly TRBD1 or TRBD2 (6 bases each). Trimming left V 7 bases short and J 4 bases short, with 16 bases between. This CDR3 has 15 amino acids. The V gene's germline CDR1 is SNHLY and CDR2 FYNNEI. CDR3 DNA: TGTGCCAGCATCCTCAGCGGAGGGGGCACCGGGGAGCTGTTTTTT. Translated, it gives CASILSGGGTGELFF.

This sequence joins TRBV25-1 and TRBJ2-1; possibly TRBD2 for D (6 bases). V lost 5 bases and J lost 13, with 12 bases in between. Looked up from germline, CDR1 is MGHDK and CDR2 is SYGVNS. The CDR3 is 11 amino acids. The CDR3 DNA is TGTGCCAGCAGTTCGAGCGGGTCCCAGTTCTTC. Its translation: CASSSSGSQFF.

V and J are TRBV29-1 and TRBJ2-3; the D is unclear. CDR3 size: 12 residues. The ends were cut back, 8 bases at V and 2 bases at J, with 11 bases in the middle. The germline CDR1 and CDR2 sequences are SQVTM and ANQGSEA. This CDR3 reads CSTYFSTDTQYF. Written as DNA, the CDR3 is TGCAGCACCTACTTCTCCACAGATACGCAGTATTTT.

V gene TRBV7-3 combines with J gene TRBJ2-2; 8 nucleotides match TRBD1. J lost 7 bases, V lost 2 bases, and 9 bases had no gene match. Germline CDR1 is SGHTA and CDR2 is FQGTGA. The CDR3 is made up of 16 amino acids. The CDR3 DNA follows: TGTGCCAGCAGCTTACGGGGAGACAGGGGAAGCGGGGAGCTGTTTTTT. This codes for CASSLRGDRGSGELFF.

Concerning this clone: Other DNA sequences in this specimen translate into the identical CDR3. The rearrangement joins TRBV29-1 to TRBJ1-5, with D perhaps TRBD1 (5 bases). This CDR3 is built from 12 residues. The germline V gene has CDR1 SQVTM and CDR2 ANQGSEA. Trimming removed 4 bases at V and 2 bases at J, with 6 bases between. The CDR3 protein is CSVGGGNQPQHF. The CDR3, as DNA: TGCAGCGTTGGAGGGGGCAATCAGCCCCAGCATTTT.

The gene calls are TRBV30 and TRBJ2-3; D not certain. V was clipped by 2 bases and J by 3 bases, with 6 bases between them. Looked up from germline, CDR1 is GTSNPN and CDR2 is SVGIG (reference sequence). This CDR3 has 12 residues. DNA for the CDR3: TGTGCCTGGAGTCCGGTAACAGATACGCAGTATTTT. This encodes CAWSPVTDTQYF.

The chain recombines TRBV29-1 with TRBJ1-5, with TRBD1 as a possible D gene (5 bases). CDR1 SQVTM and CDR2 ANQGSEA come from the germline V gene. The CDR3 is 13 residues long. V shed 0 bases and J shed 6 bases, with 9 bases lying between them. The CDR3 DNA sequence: TGCAGCGTTGAAGAGGCCCAGGGTCAGCCCCAGCATTTT. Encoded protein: CSVEEAQGQPQHF.

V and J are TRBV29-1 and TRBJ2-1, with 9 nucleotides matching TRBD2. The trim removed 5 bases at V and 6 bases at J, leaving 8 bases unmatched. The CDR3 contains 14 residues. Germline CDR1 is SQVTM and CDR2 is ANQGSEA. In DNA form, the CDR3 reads TGCAGCGTTCGGGATAGCGGGAGTAGCAATGAGCAGTTCTTC. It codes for CSVRDSGSSNEQFF.

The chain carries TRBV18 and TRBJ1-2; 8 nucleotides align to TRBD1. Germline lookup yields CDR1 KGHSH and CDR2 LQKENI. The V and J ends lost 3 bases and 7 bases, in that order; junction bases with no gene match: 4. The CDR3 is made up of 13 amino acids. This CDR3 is CASSPGQGSGYTF. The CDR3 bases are TGTGCCAGCTCACCTGGACAGGGATCTGGCTACACCTTC.

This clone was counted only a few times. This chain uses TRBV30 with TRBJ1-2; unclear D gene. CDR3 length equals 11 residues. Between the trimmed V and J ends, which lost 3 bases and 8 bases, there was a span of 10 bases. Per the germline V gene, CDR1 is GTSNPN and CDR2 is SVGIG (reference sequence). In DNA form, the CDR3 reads TGTGCCTGGAGGGGCCGAGGGGGCTACACCTTC. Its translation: CAWRGRGGYTF.

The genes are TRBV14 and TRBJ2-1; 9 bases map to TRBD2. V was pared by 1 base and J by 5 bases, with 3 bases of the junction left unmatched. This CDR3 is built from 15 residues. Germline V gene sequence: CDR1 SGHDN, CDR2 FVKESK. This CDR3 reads CASSQVAGGNNEQFF. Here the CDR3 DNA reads TGTGCCAGCAGCCAAGTTGCGGGAGGGAACAATGAGCAGTTCTTC.

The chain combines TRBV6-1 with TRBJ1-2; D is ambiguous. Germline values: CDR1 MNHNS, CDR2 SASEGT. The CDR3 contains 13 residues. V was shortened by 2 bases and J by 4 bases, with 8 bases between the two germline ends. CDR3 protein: CASSEQGSYGYTF. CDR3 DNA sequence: TGTGCCAGCAGTGAACAAGGAAGCTATGGCTACACCTTC.

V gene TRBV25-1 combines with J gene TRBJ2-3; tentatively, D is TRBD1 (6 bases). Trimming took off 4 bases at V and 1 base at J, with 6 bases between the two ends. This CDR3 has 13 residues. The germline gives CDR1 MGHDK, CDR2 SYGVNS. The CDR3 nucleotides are TGTGCCAGCAGTGGACAGGGCACAGATACGCAGTATTTT. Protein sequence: CASSGQGTDTQYF.

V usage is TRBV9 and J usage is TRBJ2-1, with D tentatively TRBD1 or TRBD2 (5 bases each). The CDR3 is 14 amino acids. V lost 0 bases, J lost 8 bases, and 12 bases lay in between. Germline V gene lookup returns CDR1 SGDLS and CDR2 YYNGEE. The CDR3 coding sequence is TGTGCCAGCAGCGTAGCCGGGACGAAGGATGAGCAGTTCTTC. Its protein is CASSVAGTKDEQFF.